These 18 T cell receptor beta chains share one sample of origin, sequenced in a study of response to subunit inactivated influenza vaccine. TCRdb fed the RT-PCR reads into MiXCR, producing one record per CDR3 protein. The sample shows about 610,000 distinct CDR3 sequences, around 13% of them seen only once. The source was PBMCs from blood, collected 11 to 12 days after vaccination. These receptors all stem from a man aged 50 to 59 who received an inactivated influenza vaccine.

The genes are TRBV5-1 and TRBJ2-1; the D gene could be TRBD1 or TRBD2 (5 bases each). The CDR3 contains 12 residues. Germline V gene lookup returns CDR1 SGHRS and CDR2 YFSETQ. The ends were cut back, 4 bases at V and 13 bases at J, with 15 bases in the middle. As DNA, the CDR3 is TGCGCCAGCAGCCCCAGAGGGGTTCTCCAGTTCTTC. As protein: CASSPRGVLQFF.

This clonotype was observed at least ten times. V and J are TRBV24-1 and TRBJ2-3; 7 positions agree with TRBD1. The CDR3 loop spans 13 amino acids. With 6 bases clipped from V and 4 bases from J, the junction kept 3 bases outside the gene matches. Germline V gene lookup returns CDR1 KGHDR and CDR2 SFDVKD. CDR3 in DNA: TGTGCCACCAGTTCGCAGGGGGCAGATACGCAGTATTTT. Protein product: CATSSQGADTQYF.

The V gene is TRBV27, the J gene TRBJ2-7; TRBD1 or TRBD2 may be the D gene (5 bases each). This CDR3 has 14 amino acids. Trimming removed 9 bases from V and 0 bases from J, with 15 bases in between. Germline lookup yields CDR1 MNHEY and CDR2 SMNVEV (reference sequence). The CDR3, as DNA: TGTGCCAGAAGACCGGGACCCGGCTCCTACGAGCAGTACTTC. Protein product: CARRPGPGSYEQYF.

This clonotype was counted a few times. An end of the junction does not agree with germline; a read error may underlie this. The chain carries TRBV4-3 and TRBJ2-5, with D unclear. The V gene's germline CDR1 is LGHNA and CDR2 YSLEER. The CDR3 runs to 12 residues. This chain's CDR3 is CASSQVGKGECF. CDR3 in DNA: TGCGCCAGCAGCCAAGTCGGTAAAGGTGAATGCTTC.

The table lists this clonotype with a few counts. The chain couples TRBV20-1 to TRBJ1-6; D might be TRBD1 (5 bases). Trimming shortened V by 0 bases and J by 7 bases, and 13 bases separated the two germline ends. CDR1 and CDR2 (germline): DFQATT, SNEGSKA (reference sequence). This CDR3 is built from 15 residues. CDR3 sequence (DNA): TGCAGTGCTAGAGAGTGGCAGGGAGGCAATTCACCCCTCCACTTT. Amino acids: CSAREWQGGNSPLHF.

The chain joins TRBV6-1 to TRBJ1-3; D uncertain. The CDR3 sequence is 16 residues long. CDR1 MNHNS and CDR2 SASEGT come from the germline V gene. V was cut by 10 bases and J by 0 bases, with 19 bases left in between. CDR3: CATSQAGLSSGNTIYF. The DNA for the CDR3 is TGTGCCACCTCCCAGGCAGGTCTGAGCTCTGGAAACACCATATATTTT.

In this sample, this clonotype turned up many times. The rearrangement uses TRBV15 and TRBJ2-5, with 7 positions matching TRBD2. Germline V gene data show CDR1 as LNHNV and CDR2 as YYDKDF (reference sequence). The CDR3 runs 14 residues. V lost 5 bases and J lost 1; bases outside the gene matches: 4. The CDR3 coding sequence is TGTGCCACCAGCGCGCGCGGGGGCCAAGAGACCCAGTACTTC. Amino acid sequence: CATSARGGQETQYF.

This clonotype was counted at least ten times. The chain carries TRBV3-1 and TRBJ2-1; D remains unclear. This CDR3 region has 11 residues. The V end was cut by 5 bases, the J end by 3 bases, with 2 bases between. Germline V gene data show CDR1 as LGHDT and CDR2 as YNNKEL (reference sequence). The CDR3 sequence: CASSYYNEQFF. The CDR3 DNA reads TGTGCCAGCAGCTACTACAATGAGCAGTTCTTC.

This clonotype was observed many times. The gene calls are TRBV5-1 and TRBJ2-3; 8 nucleotides line up with TRBD2. J was trimmed by 4 bases and V by 0 bases; bases with no gene match: 4. Germline V gene sequence: CDR1 SGHRS, CDR2 YFSETQ. The CDR3 has 15 amino acids. This chain's CDR3 is CASSLVPGGPDTQYF. Written as DNA, the CDR3 is TGCGCCAGCAGCTTGGTGCCGGGAGGGCCAGATACGCAGTATTTT. Using reference TRBV5-1 and TRBJ2-3 for the parts outside the CDR3, the full variable domain is KAGVTQTPRYLIKTRGQQVTLSCSPISGHRSVSWYQQTPGQGLQFLFEYFSETQRNKGNFPGRFSGRQFSNSRSEMNVSTLELGDSALYLCASSLVPGGPDTQYFGPGTRLTVL.

The V call is TRBV6-2 or TRBV6-3, the J call TRBJ2-7; 8 nucleotides agree with TRBD1. Trimming took 7 bases from V and 3 from J; bases not matched to a gene: 8. The V gene's germline CDR1 is MNHEY and CDR2 SVGEGT. The length of the CDR3 is 14 residues. CDR3 amino acids: CASKRTTGGYEQYF. DNA for the CDR3: TGTGCCAGCAAACGTACAACAGGGGGCTACGAGCAGTACTTC.

The rearrangement uses TRBV28 and TRBJ2-3, with 15 nucleotides matching TRBD2. Trimming at V came to 2 bases and at J to 3 bases, leaving 6 bases not matched to a gene. CDR1 and CDR2 (germline): MDHEN, SYDVKM. The CDR3 extends over 18 amino acids. This chain's CDR3 is CASSLPGTSGGRTDTQYF. CDR3 coding DNA: TGTGCCAGCAGTTTACCGGGGACTAGCGGGGGGAGAACAGATACGCAGTATTTT. Looking up the rest from reference TRBV28 and TRBJ2-3 gives the full variable domain: DVKVTQSSRYLVKRTGEKVFLECVQDMDHENMFWYRQDPGLGLRLIYFSYDVKMKEKGDIPEGYSVSREKKERFSLILESASTNQTSMYLCASSLPGTSGGRTDTQYFGPGTRLTVL.

This clonotype appeared many times. The J gene is TRBJ1-1, the V gene TRBV5-1; D possibly corresponds to TRBD1 (5 bases). Germline lookup yields CDR1 SGHRS and CDR2 YFSETQ. The CDR3 totals 17 residues. V lost 4 bases to trimming and J lost 1 base, with 20 bases between them. In DNA, the CDR3 is TGCGCCAGCAGCCCTAGGACAACTCAGGGTCGGAACACTGAAGCTTTCTTT. Translating gives CASSPRTTQGRNTEAFF.

The rearrangement uses TRBV20-1 and TRBJ2-1; TRBD2 matches at 8 bases. Germline CDR1 is DFQATT and CDR2 is SNEGSKA (reference sequence). J was trimmed by 6 bases and V by 4 bases; bases with no gene match: 2. CDR3 length: 12 amino acids. The CDR3 sequence is CSATGTSNEQFF. CDR3 sequence (DNA): TGCAGTGCTACCGGGACTAGCAATGAGCAGTTCTTC.

This clonotype occurred a few times. V gene TRBV7-9 combines with J gene TRBJ2-2, with TRBD2 as a possible D gene (5 bases). CDR1 and CDR2 from the germline V gene are SEHNR and FQNEAQ (reference sequence). Deletions cut 2 bases from V and 6 bases from J, with 10 bases between. The CDR3 is 14 amino acids. As DNA, the CDR3 is TGTGCCAGCAGCTTACCGGGGAAGGCCGGGGAGCTGTTTTTT. It encodes CASSLPGKAGELFF.

This sequence joins TRBV11-2 and TRBJ1-4, with 8 nucleotides matching TRBD1. CDR3 length: 14 amino acids. V lost 5 bases, J lost 8 bases, and 7 bases stayed unmatched. Germline V CDR1 and CDR2: SGHAT, FQNNGV. The CDR3 region is CASSLDRVGEKLFF. Written as DNA, the CDR3 is TGTGCCAGCAGCCTGGACAGGGTGGGGGAAAAACTGTTTTTT. The whole variable domain, filled in from reference TRBV11-2 and TRBJ1-4, reads EAGVAQSPRYKIIEKRQSVAFWCNPISGHATLYWYQQILGQGPKLLIQFQNNGVVDDSQLPKDRFSAERLKGVDSTLKIQPAKLEDSAVYLCASSLDRVGEKLFFGSGTQLSVL.

This clonotype was seen only a few times. The rearrangement joins TRBV6-1 to TRBJ1-2; 7 nucleotides align to TRBD1. The CDR3 spans 13 residues. V was pared by 10 bases and J by 9 bases, with 14 bases of the junction left unmatched. Looked up from germline, CDR1 is MNHNS and CDR2 is SASEGT. CDR3 residues: CATTKEGGRSYTF. CDR3 sequence (DNA): TGTGCCACTACCAAAGAAGGGGGCAGGAGCTACACCTTC.

V and J are TRBV6-1 and TRBJ2-1; tentatively, D is TRBD1 or TRBD2 (5 bases each). This CDR3 comprises 14 residues. The germline CDR1 and CDR2 sequences are MNHNS and SASEGT. Trimming removed 7 bases at V and 3 bases at J, with 13 bases between. DNA of the CDR3: TGTGCCAGCACCCTAGGGACGGTCTACAATGAGCAGTTCTTC. As protein: CASTLGTVYNEQFF.

At least ten counts were recorded for this clonotype. The rearrangement links TRBV12-3 or TRBV12-4 to TRBJ1-2; D is undetermined. This CDR3 is built from 12 residues. V lost 5 bases and J lost 0, with 4 bases in between. CDR3: CASSRTNYGYTF. CDR3 DNA: TGTGCCAGCAGTAGGACTAACTATGGCTACACCTTC.